Following are 11 T cell receptor beta chains from one sample sequenced in a study of OX40 agonist ivuxolimab in advanced cancers. Method: immunoSEQ multiplex PCR; TCRdb's copy keeps in-frame clones and lacks some. The profile shows about 40,000 clones, approximately 79% of them singletons. This specimen consisted of CD4+ or CD8+ T cells sorted from blood, obtained in a trial of the OX40 agonist ivuxolimab. The receptors were sampled from an adult with an advanced solid tumor such as melanoma, head and neck, liver or kidney cancer.

The rearrangement uses TRBV13 and TRBJ1-1; D uncertain. V lost 0 bases and J 3 bases, leaving 14 bases between the germline ends. The CDR3 has 16 amino acids. CDR1 is PRHDT, CDR2 FYEKMQ, per germline (reference sequence). The CDR3 here is CASSLGGRLRYTEAFF. Written as DNA, the CDR3 is TGTGCCAGCAGCTTAGGCGGGCGTCTCCGGTACACTGAAGCTTTCTTT.

The J gene is TRBJ2-7, the V gene TRBV19; no clear D. Trimming shortened V by 3 bases and J by 5 bases, and 11 bases separated the two germline ends. The germline gives CDR1 LNHDA, CDR2 SQIVND (reference sequence). The CDR3 length is 13 residues. CDR3 region: CASSIGSGNEQYF. The CDR3 DNA follows: TGTGCCAGTAGTATTGGCTCTGGGAACGAGCAGTACTTC.

The V gene is TRBV27, the J gene TRBJ1-1; TRBD1 agrees at 7 bases. The CDR3 length is 15 residues. J was trimmed by 6 bases and V by 4 bases; bases with no gene match: 11. Per germline, CDR1 MNHEY and CDR2 SMNVEV (reference sequence). CDR3: CASSSTMTGNPEAFF. The CDR3 bases are TGTGCCAGCAGTTCGACTATGACAGGGAATCCTGAAGCTTTCTTT.

This chain joins TRBV18 and TRBJ2-7; D not resolved. The CDR3 loop spans 13 amino acids. V shed 3 bases and J shed 2 bases, with 8 bases lying between them. Germline CDR1 reads KGHSH; CDR2 reads LQKENI. The CDR3 coding sequence is TGTGCCAGCTCACCCTTACAGACCTACGAGCAGTACTTC. Translation: CASSPLQTYEQYF.

This CDR3 is CASNRDLSSYEQYF. Written as DNA, the CDR3 is TGCGCCAGCAACAGGGACCTAAGCTCCTACGAGCAGTACTTC. This chain links TRBV5-1 with TRBJ2-7; weak D call: TRBD1 (6 bases). In germline, CDR1 is SGHRS, CDR2 YFSETQ. The V end lost 6 bases, the J end lost 0 bases, and 13 bases lay between the germline ends. This CDR3 has 14 amino acids.

The chain recombines TRBV29-1 with TRBJ1-2, with D unclear. CDR1 SQVTM and CDR2 ANQGSEA come from the germline V gene. This CDR3 spans 11 amino acids. V lost 5 bases and J lost 2, with 6 bases in between. This chain's CDR3 is CSVQTNYGYTF. CDR3 bases: TGCAGCGTTCAGACAAACTATGGCTACACCTTC.

The chain employs TRBV6-4 and TRBJ1-5; D is unresolved. Trimming took off 8 bases at V and 1 base at J, with 9 bases between the two ends. Per germline, CDR1 MRHNA and CDR2 SNTAGT. CDR3 size: 13 residues. The CDR3 spells CASVGISNQPQHF. The CDR3 DNA follows: TGTGCCAGCGTGGGGATAAGCAATCAGCCCCAGCATTTT.

The chain recombines TRBV5-5 with TRBJ1-5, with D possibly TRBD1 on 5 matching bases. V was pared by 2 bases and J by 4 bases, with 10 bases between. The CDR3 consists of 14 residues. Germline V gene data show CDR1 as SGHKS and CDR2 as YYEKEE (reference sequence). CDR3 nucleotides: TGTGCCAGCAGCTTTTGGGGACTTAATCAGCCCCAGCATTTT. Its protein product is CASSFWGLNQPQHF.

The chain combines TRBV2 with TRBJ1-4, with a tentative D call TRBD1 (5 bases). Per the germline V gene, CDR1 is SNHLY and CDR2 is FYNNEI. The CDR3 totals 14 residues. V was shortened by 5 bases and J by 4 bases, with 11 bases between the two germline ends. The CDR3 nucleotides are TGTGCCAGCAGTTTAGGGGTAGTTAATGAAAAACTGTTTTTT. This translates into CASSLGVVNEKLFF.

The chain couples TRBV7-6 to TRBJ2-5, with TRBD2 as a possible D gene (5 bases). CDR3 length equals 13 residues. Germline V gives CDR1 SGHVS, CDR2 FNYEAQ. Trimming shortened V by 5 bases and J by 5 bases, and 12 bases separated the two germline ends. The CDR3 DNA is TGTGCCAGCAGCCCTGACTACGGGGAGACCCAGTACTTC. It encodes CASSPDYGETQYF.

J is TRBJ1-2 and V is TRBV4-3; TRBD1 matches at 7 bases. CDR3 length: 19 residues. From germline, CDR1 is LGHNA and CDR2 YSLEER. Trimming cost V 0 bases and J 0 bases; bases outside gene matches: 13. The CDR3 DNA is TGCGCCAGCAGCCAAGATTGGGGCAGGGGGGAGGCAGCTAACTATGGCTACACCTTC. Its protein is CASSQDWGRGEAANYGYTF.